Sequencing of this TCR beta chain was carried out in a study of blood T cell repertoires in COVID-19. This clone was counted between two and nine times. Trimming left V 5 bases short and J 5 bases short, with 12 bases between. The CDR3 is 13 residues long. Profiling relied on immunoSEQ multiplex PCR, and the TCRdb table lists in-frame clones only, not all of them. This sample carries 160,000 or so clones, 75% to 90% of them seen once, and the ten largest clones take about 15%. The specimen sequenced was peripheral blood. The chain employs TRBV12-3 or TRBV12-4 and TRBJ1-1; D unclear. This clonotype originated in a woman aged 40-49 years with acute or convalescent COVID-19. CDR3 residues: CASSPGGRTEAFF. CDR3 nucleotides: TGTGCCAGCAGTCCGGGAGGGCGTACTGAAGCTTTCTTT.